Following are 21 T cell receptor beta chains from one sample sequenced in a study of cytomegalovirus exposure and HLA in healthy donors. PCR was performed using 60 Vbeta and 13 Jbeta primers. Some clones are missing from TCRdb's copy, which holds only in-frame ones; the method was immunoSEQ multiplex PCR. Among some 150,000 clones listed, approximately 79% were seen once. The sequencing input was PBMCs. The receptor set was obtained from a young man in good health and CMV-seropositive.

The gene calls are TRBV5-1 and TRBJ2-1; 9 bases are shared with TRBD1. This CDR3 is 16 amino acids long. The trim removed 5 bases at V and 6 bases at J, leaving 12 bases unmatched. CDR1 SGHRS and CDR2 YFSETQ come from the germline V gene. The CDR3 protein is CASRQIPGQGPNEQFF. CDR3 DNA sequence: TGCGCCAGCAGGCAAATACCGGGACAGGGTCCCAATGAGCAGTTCTTC.

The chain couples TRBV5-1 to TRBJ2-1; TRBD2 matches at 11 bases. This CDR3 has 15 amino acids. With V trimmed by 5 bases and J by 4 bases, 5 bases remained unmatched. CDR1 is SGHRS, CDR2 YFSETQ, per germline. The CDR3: CASRLGLAEYNEQFF. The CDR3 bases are TGCGCCAGCAGACTGGGACTAGCGGAGTACAATGAGCAGTTCTTC.

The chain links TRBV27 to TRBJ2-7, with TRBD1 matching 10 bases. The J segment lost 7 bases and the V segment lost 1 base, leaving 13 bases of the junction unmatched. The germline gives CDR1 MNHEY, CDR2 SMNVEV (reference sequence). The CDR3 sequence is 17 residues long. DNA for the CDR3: TGTGCCAGCAGTTTATTATTGGGGACAGGGGCTCTGAGGGAGCAGTACTTC. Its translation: CASSLLLGTGALREQYF.

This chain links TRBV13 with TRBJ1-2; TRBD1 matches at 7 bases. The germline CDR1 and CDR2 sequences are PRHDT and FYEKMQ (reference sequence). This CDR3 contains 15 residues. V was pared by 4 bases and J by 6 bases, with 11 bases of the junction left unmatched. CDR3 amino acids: CASSSTGTARDGYTF. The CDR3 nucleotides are TGTGCCAGCAGCTCCACCGGGACAGCCCGCGATGGCTACACCTTC.

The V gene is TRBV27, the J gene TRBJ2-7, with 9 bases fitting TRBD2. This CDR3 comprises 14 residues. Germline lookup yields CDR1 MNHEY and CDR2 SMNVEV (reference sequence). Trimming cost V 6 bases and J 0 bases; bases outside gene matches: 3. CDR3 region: CASSLSGSSYEQYF. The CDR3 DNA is TGTGCCAGCAGCCTTAGCGGGAGCTCCTACGAGCAGTACTTC.

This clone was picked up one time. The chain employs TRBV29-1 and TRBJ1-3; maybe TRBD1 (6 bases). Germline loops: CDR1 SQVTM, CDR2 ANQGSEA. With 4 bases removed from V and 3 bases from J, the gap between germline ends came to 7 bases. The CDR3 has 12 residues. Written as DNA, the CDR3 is TGCAGCGTTGCGGACAGTGGAAACACCATATATTTT. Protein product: CSVADSGNTIYF.

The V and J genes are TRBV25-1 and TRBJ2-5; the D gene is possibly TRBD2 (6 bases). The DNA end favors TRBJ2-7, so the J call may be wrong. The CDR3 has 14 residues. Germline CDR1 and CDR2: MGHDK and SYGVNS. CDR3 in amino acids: CASSDPGGRHEQYF. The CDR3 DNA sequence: TGTGCCAGCAGTGACCCTGGAGGGCGGCACGAGCAGTACTTC.

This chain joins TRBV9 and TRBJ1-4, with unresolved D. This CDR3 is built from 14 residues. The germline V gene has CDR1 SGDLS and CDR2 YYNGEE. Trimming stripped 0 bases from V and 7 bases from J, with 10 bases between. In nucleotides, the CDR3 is TGTGCCAGCAGCGTAGTTCCGGAGGGTGAAAAACTGTTTTTT. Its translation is CASSVVPEGEKLFF. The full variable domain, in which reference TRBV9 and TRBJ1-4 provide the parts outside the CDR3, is DSGVTQTPKHLITATGQRVTLRCSPRSGDLSVYWYQQSLDQGLQFLIQYYNGEERAKGNILERFSAQQFPDLHSELNLSSLELGDSALYFCASSVVPEGEKLFFGSGTQLSVL.

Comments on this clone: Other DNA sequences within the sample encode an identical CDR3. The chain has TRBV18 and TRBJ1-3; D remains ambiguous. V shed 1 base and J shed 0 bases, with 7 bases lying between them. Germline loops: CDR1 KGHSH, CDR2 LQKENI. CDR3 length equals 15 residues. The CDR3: CASSPQGVSGNTIYF. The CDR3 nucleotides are TGTGCCAGCTCACCACAAGGAGTCTCTGGAAACACCATATATTTT.

The CDR3 nucleotides are TGTGCCAGCAGTGAATTGGGCAGGGTGGACACTGAAGCTTTCTTT. This sequence encodes CASSELGRVDTEAFF. The rearrangement joins TRBV25-1 to TRBJ1-1; weak D call: TRBD1 (5 bases). The CDR3 extends over 15 amino acids. V lost 1 base to trimming and J lost 3 bases, with 12 bases between them. Looked up from germline, CDR1 is MGHDK and CDR2 is SYGVNS.

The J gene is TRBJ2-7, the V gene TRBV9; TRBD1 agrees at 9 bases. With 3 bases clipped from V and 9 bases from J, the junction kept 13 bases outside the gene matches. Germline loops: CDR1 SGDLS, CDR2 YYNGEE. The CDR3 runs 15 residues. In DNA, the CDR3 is TGTGCCAGCAGCGGAGCGGGACAGGGTTTCGTAGGGCAGTACTTC. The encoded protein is CASSGAGQGFVGQYF.

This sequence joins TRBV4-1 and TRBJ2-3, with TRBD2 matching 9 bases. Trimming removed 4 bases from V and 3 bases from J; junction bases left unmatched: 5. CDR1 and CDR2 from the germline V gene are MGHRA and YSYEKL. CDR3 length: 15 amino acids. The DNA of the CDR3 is TGCGCCAGCAGCCGAGGCGGGAGGGAGACAGATACGCAGTATTTT. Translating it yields CASSRGGRETDTQYF.

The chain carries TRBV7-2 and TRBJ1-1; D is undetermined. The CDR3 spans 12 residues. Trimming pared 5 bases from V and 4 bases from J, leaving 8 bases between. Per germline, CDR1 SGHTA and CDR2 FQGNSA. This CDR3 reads CASSKKSTEAFF. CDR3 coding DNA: TGTGCCAGCAGCAAAAAGAGCACTGAAGCTTTCTTT.

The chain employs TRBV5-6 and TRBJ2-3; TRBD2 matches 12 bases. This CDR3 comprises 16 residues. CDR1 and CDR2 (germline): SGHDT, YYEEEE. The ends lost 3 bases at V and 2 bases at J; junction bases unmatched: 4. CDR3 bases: TGTGCCAGCAGCTCAGGGACTAGCGGGTACACAGATACGCAGTATTTT. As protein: CASSSGTSGYTDTQYF.

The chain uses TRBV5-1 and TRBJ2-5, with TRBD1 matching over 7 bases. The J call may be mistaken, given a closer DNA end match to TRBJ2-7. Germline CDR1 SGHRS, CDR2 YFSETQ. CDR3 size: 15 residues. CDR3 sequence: CASSSRGFSTYEQYF. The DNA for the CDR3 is TGCGCCAGCAGCTCCAGGGGGTTTTCGACCTACGAGCAGTACTTC.

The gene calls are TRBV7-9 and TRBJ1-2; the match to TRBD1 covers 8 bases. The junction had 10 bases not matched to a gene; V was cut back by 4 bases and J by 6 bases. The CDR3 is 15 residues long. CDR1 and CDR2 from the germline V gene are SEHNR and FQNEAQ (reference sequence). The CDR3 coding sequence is TGTGCCAGCAGCTACGGTCCGGGACAGGTCAATGGCTACACCTTC. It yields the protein CASSYGPGQVNGYTF. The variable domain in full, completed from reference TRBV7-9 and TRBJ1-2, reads DTGVSQNPRHKITKRGQNVTFRCDPISEHNRLYWYRQTLGQGPEFLTYFQNEAQLEKSRLLSDRFSAERPKGSFSTLEIQRTEQGDSAMYLCASSYGPGQVNGYTFGSGTRLTVV.

CDR3 sequence (DNA): TGCGCCAGCAGCTTGGAAGGGACAGGGGACATTCAGTACTTC. This codes for CASSLEGTGDIQYF. This sequence joins TRBV5-1 and TRBJ2-4, with TRBD1 matching 10 bases. Germline CDR1 and CDR2: SGHRS and YFSETQ. CDR3 length equals 14 residues. The V and J ends lost 0 bases and 8 bases, in that order; junction bases with no gene match: 2.

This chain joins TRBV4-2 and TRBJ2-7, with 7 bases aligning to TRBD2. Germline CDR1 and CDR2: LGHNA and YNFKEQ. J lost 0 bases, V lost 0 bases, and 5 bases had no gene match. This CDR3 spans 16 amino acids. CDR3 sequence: CASSQEVAGDSYEQYF. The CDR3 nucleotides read TGTGCCAGCAGCCAAGAAGTGGCGGGGGACTCCTACGAGCAGTACTTC.

CDR3 sequence: CASNQANSPLHF. The CDR3 DNA is TGTGCCAGCAACCAGGCGAATTCACCCCTCCACTTT. This sequence joins TRBV7-9 and TRBJ1-6; no definite D call. Germline V gene sequence: CDR1 SEHNR, CDR2 FQNEAQ (reference sequence). V was trimmed by 7 bases and J by 7 bases, leaving 8 bases between them. The CDR3 has 12 residues.

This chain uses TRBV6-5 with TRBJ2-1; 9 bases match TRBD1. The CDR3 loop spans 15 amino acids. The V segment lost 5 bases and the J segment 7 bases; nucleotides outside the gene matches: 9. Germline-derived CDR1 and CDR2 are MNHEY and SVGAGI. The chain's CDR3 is CASSRTGVMGNEQFF. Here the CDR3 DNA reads TGTGCCAGCAGTAGGACAGGGGTTATGGGAAATGAGCAGTTCTTC.

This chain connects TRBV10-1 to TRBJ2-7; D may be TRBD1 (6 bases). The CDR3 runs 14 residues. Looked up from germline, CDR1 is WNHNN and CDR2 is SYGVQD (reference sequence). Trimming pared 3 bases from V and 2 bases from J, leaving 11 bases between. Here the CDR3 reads CASSDQGTTYEQYF. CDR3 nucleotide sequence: TGCGCCAGCAGTGACCAGGGGACCACCTACGAGCAGTACTTC.